This T cell receptor beta chain emerged from a study of blood T cell repertoires in COVID-19. About the study: The origin of the acute and convalescent COVID-19 samples was the United States, Italy and Spain. Sources were T cells, B-cell-depleted T cells, or PBMCs; the material itself was cDNA or gDNA.

Original analysis: Reference gene primer amplification gave nucleated cell count estimates. Here immunoSEQ multiplex PCR was the method, and the copy in TCRdb shows in-frame clones only, minus some. V and J calls and clone size are as listed in that table; D and trimming were resolved from the DNA. The sample contains 80,000 to 100,000 clones, 75% to 95% of which appear only once. The sequence came from a man aged 55 to 70 with acute or convalescent COVID-19. Input material: peripheral blood.

The CDR3 loop is CASSPGTTANYGYTF. The CDR3 DNA sequence: TGTGCCAGCAGCCCAGGGACAACAGCTAACTATGGCTACACCTTC. V and J are TRBV27 and TRBJ1-2; possible D gene TRBD1, 6 bases. The CDR3 is 15 amino acids. Germline V gene data show CDR1 as MNHEY and CDR2 as SMNVEV (reference sequence). V was trimmed by 6 bases and J by 0 bases, leaving 14 bases between them.